This is a list of T cell receptor beta chains from one sample in a study of cytomegalovirus exposure and HLA in healthy donors. TCRdb's table, derived via immunoSEQ multiplex PCR, lists solely in-frame clones and lacks some. The table has roughly 97,000 clones, approximately 79% seen once; the top ten hold under 6.5%. The sequenced material came from PBMCs. These receptors originate from a man aged 60-69 years in good health and CMV-seropositive. CDR3s include the opening cysteine and the closing phenylalanine or tryptophan. D genes are given only for firm matches. Rows give clone size only sometimes, using once, few, many, or a class for an expanded clone.

TRBJ2-2 . TRBV7-2 TRBD2 CASSRRLAGNTGELFF TGTGCCAGCAGCCGCAGACTAGCGGGGAACACCGGGGAGCTGTTTTTT
TRBJ2-2 . TRBV5-6 . CASSLPDSLGELFF TGTGCCAGCAGCCTACCCGACAGCCTCGGGGAGCTGTTTTTT
TRBJ2-7 . TRBV9 TRBD1 CASSGGQPAYEQYF TGTGCCAGCAGCGGGGGACAGCCAGCCTACGAGCAGTACTTC
TRBJ1-1 . TRBV7-6 TRBD1 CASSRGTGENTEAFF TGTGCCAGCAGCCGGGGGACAGGGGAGAACACTGAAGCTTTCTTT
TRBJ2-3 . TRBV6-5 . CASKQGWDTQYF TGTGCCAGTAAGCAGGGGTGGGATACGCAGTATTTT
TRBJ2-7 . TRBV7-9 TRBD2 CSSSPGIAGRRQYF TGTTCCAGCAGCCCCGGGATAGCGGGACGGCGGCAGTACTTC
TRBJ2-2 . TRBV29-1 . CSVGGGNRELFF TGCAGCGTAGGGGGAGGGAACCGGGAGCTGTTTTTT
TRBJ1-2 . TRBV7-3 . CASSLKGDGGWDMDGYTF TGTGCCAGCAGCTTAAAGGGGGACGGCGGATGGGATATGGATGGCTACACCTTC
TRBJ1-2 . TRBV18 . CASSPGEAYGYTF TGTGCCAGCTCACCTGGGGAGGCCTATGGCTACACCTTC
TRBJ2-5 . TRBV5-1 TRBD2 CASSFLAGYQETQYF TGCGCCAGCAGCTTCCTAGCGGGGTACCAAGAGACCCAGTACTTC
TRBJ2-5 once TRBV13 . CASSSYRGGETQYF TGTGCCAGCAGCTCCTACAGGGGAGGAGAGACCCAGTACTTC